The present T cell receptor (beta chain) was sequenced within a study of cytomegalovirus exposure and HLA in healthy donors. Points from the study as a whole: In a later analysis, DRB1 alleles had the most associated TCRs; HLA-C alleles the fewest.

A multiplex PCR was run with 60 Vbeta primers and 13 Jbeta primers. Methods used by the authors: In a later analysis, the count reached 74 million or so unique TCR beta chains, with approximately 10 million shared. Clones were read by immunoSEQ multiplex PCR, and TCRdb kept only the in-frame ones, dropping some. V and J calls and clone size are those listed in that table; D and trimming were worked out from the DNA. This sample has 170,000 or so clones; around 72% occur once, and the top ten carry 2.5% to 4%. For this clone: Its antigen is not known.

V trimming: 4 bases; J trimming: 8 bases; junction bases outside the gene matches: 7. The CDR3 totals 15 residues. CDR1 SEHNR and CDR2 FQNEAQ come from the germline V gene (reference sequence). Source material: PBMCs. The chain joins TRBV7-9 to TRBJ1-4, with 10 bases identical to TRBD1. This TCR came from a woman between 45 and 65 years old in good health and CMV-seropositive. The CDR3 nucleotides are TGTGCCAGCAGCTCCGGGACAGGGGTTGGAGAAAAACTGTTTTTT. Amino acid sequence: CASSSGTGVGEKLFF.